This T cell receptor beta chain came from a study of T cell responses to AZD1222 COVID-19 vaccine. Clones were sequenced by immunoSEQ multiplex PCR, and TCRdb holds only the in-frame ones, with some missing. The sample gives 140,000 to 150,000 clones, over 80% of which show up once; about 4% is in the top ten. Germline V CDR1 and CDR2: MRHNA, SNTAGT. The CDR3 runs to 16 residues. Trimming cost V 3 bases and J 0 bases, with 12 bases left between them. Sequences were derived from peripheral blood, sampled 28 days after the second AZD1222 dose. This chain joins TRBV6-4 and TRBJ1-5, with TRBD1 as a possible D gene (5 bases). This TCR derives from an adult who received the AZD1222 COVID-19 vaccine. CDR3 in amino acids: CASSELGQNSNQPQHF. The CDR3, as DNA: TGTGCCAGCAGTGAGTTAGGACAAAATAGCAATCAGCCCCAGCATTTT.